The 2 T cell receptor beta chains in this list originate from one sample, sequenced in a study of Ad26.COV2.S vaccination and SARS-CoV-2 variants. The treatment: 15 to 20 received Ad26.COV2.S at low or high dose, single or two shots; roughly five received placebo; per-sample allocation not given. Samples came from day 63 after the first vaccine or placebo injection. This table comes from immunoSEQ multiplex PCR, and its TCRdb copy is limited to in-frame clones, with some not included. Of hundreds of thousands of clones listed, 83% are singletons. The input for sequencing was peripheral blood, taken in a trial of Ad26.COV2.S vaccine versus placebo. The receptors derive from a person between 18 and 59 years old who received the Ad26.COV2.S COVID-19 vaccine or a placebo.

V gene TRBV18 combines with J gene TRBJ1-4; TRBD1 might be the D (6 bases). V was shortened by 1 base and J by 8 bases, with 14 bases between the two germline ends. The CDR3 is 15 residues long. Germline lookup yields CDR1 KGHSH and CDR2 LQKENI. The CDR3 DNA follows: TGTGCCAGCTCACCACGGCAGGGGAGGCGGGAAAAACTGTTTTTT. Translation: CASSPRQGRREKLFF.

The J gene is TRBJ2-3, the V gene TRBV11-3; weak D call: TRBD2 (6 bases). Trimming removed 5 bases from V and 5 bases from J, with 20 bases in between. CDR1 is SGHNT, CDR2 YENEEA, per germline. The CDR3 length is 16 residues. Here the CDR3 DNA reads TGTGCCAGCAGCCGCTGGGGCGGGGAAGAGGAAGATACGCAGTATTTT. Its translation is CASSRWGGEEEDTQYF.